This T cell receptor beta chain was sequenced for a study of siplizumab effects on memory and regulatory T cells. As regards this clone: Its antigen is not identified.

TCR templates numbering some 10^5 were assayed per sample. Sequencing used immunoSEQ multiplex PCR; TCRdb keeps in-frame clones, though not all of them. The sample includes about 110,000 clones, roughly 92% of them seen just once. V was pared by 4 bases and J by 6 bases, with 19 bases between. This CDR3 is built from 16 residues. Germline CDR1 is SGHNT and CDR2 is YYREEE (reference sequence). Findings and limits, study-wide: Alloreactive sequences tracing back to unstimulated CD4+ memory cells fell significantly with siplizumab. Naive T cells were seen as more diverse than memory cells and as major alloresponse contributors.

The sequenced sample consisted of CD4+ T cells sorted from blood. The gene calls are TRBV5-4 and TRBJ2-2; tentatively, D is TRBD1 or TRBD2 (5 bases each). The sequence was obtained from a human donor in good health. The chain's CDR3 is CASSPPSGPRPGELFF. For the CDR3, the DNA is TGTGCCAGCAGCCCACCCTCGGGACCCCGGCCCGGGGAGCTGTTTTTT.